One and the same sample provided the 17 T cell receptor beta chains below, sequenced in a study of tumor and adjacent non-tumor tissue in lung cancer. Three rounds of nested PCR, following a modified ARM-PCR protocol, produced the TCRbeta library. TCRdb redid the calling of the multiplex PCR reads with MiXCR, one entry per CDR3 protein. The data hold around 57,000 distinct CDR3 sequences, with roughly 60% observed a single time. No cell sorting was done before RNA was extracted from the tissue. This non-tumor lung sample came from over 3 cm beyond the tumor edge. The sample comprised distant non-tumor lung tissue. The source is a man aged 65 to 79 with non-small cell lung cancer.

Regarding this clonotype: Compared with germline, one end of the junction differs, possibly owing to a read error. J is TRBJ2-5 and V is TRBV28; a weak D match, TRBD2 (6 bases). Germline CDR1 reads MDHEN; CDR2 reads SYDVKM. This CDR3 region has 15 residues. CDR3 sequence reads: CASRLHMESRETHYF. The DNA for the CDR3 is TGTGCCAGCAGGTTACACATGGAGAGTCGGGAGACCCACTACTTC.

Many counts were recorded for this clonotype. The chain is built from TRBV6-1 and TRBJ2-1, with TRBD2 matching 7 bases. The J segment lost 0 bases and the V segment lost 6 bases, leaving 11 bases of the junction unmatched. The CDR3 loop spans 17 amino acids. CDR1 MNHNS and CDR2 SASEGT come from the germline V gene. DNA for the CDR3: TGTGCCAGCAGAGGGAGGGACTCAGGGAGCTCCTACAATGAGCAGTTCTTC. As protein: CASRGRDSGSSYNEQFF.

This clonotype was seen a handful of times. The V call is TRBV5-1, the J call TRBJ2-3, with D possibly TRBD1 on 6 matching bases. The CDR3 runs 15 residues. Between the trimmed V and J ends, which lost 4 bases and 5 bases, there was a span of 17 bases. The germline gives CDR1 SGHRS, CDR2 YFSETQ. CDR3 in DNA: TGCGCCAGCAGCCCAGCAATCACAGGGATAGATACGCAGTATTTT. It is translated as CASSPAITGIDTQYF.

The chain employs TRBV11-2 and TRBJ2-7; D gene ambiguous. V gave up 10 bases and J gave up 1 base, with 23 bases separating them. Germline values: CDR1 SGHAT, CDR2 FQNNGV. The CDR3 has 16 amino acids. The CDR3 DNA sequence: TGTGCCAACTCCCGATACGAGGATAGGGCATCCTACGAGCAGTACTTC. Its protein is CANSRYEDRASYEQYF.

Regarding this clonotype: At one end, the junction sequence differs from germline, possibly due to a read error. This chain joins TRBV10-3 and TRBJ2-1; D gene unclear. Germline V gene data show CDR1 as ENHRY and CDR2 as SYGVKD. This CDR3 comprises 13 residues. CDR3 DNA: TGTGACATCTCCTTTGACTCCGACAATGAGCGGTTCTTC. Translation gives CDISFDSDNERFF.

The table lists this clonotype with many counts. The CDR3 sequence: CASSFPGTGVPSREEQYF. CDR3 nucleotides: TGTGCCAGCAGTTTTCCCGGGACAGGGGTCCCCTCACGAGAGGAGCAGTACTTC. The V and J genes are TRBV28 and TRBJ2-7, with 10 bases matching TRBD1. Germline-derived CDR1 and CDR2 are MDHEN and SYDVKM. The V gene end was trimmed by 3 bases and the J gene end by 7 bases; junction bases not matched to a gene: 18. The CDR3 contains 18 residues.

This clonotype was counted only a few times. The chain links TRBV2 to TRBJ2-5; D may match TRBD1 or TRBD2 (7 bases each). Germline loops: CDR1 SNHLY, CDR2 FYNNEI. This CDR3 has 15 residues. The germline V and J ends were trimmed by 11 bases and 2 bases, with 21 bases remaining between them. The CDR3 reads CAGTRQGGPQETQYF. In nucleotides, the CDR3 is TGTGCCGGCACGCGTCAGGGGGGGCCGCAAGAGACCCAGTACTTC.

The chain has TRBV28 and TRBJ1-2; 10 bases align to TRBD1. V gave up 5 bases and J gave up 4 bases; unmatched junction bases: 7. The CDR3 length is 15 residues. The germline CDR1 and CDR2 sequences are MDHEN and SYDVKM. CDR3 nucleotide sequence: TGTGCCAGCAGTCCGAGGACAGGGGGTACCTATGGCTACACCTTC. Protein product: CASSPRTGGTYGYTF.

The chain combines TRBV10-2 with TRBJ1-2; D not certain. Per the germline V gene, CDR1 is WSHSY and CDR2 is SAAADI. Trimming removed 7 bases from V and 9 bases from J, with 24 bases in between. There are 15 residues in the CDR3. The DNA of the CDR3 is TGCGCCAGCATTGACGCCCCCTTTGAGGCCCCATGCTACACCTTC. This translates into CASIDAPFEAPCYTF.

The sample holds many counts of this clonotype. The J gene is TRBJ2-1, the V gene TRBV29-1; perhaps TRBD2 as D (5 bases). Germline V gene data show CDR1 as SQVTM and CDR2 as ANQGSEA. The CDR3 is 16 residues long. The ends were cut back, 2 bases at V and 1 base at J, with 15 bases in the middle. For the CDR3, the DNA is TGCAGCGTTGAAAATTTCCAGCGGATTTCCTACAATGAGCAGTTCTTC. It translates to CSVENFQRISYNEQFF.

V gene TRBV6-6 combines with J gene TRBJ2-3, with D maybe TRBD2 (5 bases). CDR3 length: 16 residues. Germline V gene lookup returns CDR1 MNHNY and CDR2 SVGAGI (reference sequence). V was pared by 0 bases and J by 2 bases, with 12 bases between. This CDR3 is CASSYSLVGDTDTQYF. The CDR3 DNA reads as TGTGCCAGCAGTTACTCTTTAGTCGGGGACACAGATACGCAGTATTTT.

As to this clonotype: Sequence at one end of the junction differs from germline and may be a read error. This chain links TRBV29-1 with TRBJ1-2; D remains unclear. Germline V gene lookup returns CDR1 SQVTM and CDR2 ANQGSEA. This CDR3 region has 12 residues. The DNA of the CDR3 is TGTAGCGTTATGGACGGCCTTTTGGGCTACACCTTC. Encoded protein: CSVMDGLLGYTF.

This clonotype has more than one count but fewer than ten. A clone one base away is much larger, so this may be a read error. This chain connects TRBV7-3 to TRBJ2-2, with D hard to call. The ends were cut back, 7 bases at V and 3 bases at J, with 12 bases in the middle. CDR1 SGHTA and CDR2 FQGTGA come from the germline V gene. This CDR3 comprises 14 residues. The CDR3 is CASNSDRDTGELFF. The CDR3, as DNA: TGTGCCAGCAACTCCGATCGGGACACCGGGGAGCTGTTTTTT.

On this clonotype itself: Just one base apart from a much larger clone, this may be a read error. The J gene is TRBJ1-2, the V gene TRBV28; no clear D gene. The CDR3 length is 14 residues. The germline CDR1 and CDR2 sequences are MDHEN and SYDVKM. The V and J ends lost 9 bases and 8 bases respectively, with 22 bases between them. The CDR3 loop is CASTTTVGMRGYTF. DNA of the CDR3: TGTGCCAGTACTACAACAGTGGGAATGCGGGGCTACACCTTC.

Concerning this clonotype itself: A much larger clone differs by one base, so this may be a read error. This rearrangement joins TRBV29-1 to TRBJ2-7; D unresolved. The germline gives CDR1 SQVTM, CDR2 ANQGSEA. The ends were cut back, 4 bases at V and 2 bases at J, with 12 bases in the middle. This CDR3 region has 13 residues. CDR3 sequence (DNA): TGCAGCGTTGTTTCGATAGGGACCTACGAGCAGTACTTC. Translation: CSVVSIGTYEQYF.

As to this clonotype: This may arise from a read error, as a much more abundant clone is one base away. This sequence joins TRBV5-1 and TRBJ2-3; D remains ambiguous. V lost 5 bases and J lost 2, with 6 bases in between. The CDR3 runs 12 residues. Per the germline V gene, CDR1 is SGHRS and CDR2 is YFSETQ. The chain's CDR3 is CASRGFTDTQYF. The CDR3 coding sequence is TGCGCCAGCAGAGGGTTCACAGATACGCAGTATTTT.

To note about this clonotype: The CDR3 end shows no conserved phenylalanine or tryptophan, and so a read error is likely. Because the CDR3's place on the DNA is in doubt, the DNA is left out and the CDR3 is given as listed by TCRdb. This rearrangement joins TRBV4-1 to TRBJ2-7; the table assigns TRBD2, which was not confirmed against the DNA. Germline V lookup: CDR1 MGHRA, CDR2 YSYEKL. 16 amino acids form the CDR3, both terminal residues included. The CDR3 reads CASSQGAGRTTYELYL.